The rows below give T cell receptor beta chains drawn from one sample of a study of blood T cell repertoires in COVID-19. Measured with immunoSEQ multiplex PCR; TCRdb has only the in-frame clones, and not every one. The table records tens of thousands of clones, roughly 85% of them present only once. The sequenced material came from peripheral blood. The receptors here all came from a man aged 55-75 years with acute or convalescent COVID-19. The CDR3 runs from the conserved cysteine through the conserved F or W. Each record gives: V gene, D gene, clone size, J gene, CDR3 DNA, CDR3 protein. The D gene is left open where the match is weak. Rows give clone size only sometimes, using once, few, many, or a class for an expanded clone.

v_gene: TRBV28; d_gene: .; abundance: .; j_gene: TRBJ2-7; CDR3nt: TGTGCCAGCAGTCGGGGGTTCGACGGTGTAGAGTACTTC; CDR3aa: CASSRGFDGVEYF
v_gene: TRBV20-1; d_gene: TRBD2; abundance: .; j_gene: TRBJ2-5; CDR3nt: TGCAGTGCTAGTAGGGAGGGGTTTGAGGAGACCCAGTACTTC; CDR3aa: CSASREGFEETQYF
v_gene: TRBV4-1; d_gene: TRBD2; abundance: .; j_gene: TRBJ2-7; CDR3nt: TGCGCCAGCAGCCCGGGACTAGCGAGACGCAGCGAGCAGTACTTC; CDR3aa: CASSPGLARRSEQYF
v_gene: TRBV7-2; d_gene: .; abundance: .; j_gene: TRBJ2-1; CDR3nt: TGTGCCAGCAGCTTAGTCCCGGGGGAGGAGCAGTTCTTC; CDR3aa: CASSLVPGEEQFF
v_gene: TRBV11-2; d_gene: .; abundance: .; j_gene: TRBJ1-3; CDR3nt: TGTGCCAGCAGGCAACAGGGAAACACCATATATTTT; CDR3aa: CASRQQGNTIYF
v_gene: TRBV27; d_gene: .; abundance: .; j_gene: TRBJ1-5; CDR3nt: TGTGCCAGCAAAAGCGGACCAACCCCTAATAGCAATCAGCCCCAGCATTTT; CDR3aa: CASKSGPTPNSNQPQHF
v_gene: TRBV28; d_gene: TRBD1; abundance: .; j_gene: TRBJ1-2; CDR3nt: TGTGCCAGCAGGAGTCGGACAGGCTATGGCTACACCTTC; CDR3aa: CASRSRTGYGYTF
v_gene: TRBV20-1; d_gene: .; abundance: .; j_gene: TRBJ1-1; CDR3nt: TGCAGCCCCCAGGGGCGGACTGAAGCTTTCTTT; CDR3aa: CSPQGRTEAFF
v_gene: TRBV2; d_gene: TRBD2; abundance: few; j_gene: TRBJ2-1; CDR3nt: TGTGCCAGCAGGGGAGTAGCGGGAGATTTAAGCTCCTACAATGAGCAGTTCTTC; CDR3aa: CASRGVAGDLSSYNEQFF
v_gene: TRBV2; d_gene: .; abundance: .; j_gene: TRBJ1-1; CDR3nt: TGTGCCAGCAGTGAAGGGTTGCCAGGGAACACTGAAGCTTTCTTT; CDR3aa: CASSEGLPGNTEAFF